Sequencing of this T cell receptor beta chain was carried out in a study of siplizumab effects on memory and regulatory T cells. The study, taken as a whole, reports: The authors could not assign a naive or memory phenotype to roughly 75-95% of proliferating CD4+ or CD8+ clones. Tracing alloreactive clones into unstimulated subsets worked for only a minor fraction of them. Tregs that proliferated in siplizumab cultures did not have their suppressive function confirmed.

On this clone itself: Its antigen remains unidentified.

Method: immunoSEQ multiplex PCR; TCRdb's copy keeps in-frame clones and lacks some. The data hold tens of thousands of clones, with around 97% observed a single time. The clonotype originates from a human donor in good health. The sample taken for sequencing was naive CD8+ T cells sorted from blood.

Written as DNA, the CDR3 is TGTGCCAGCTCACCAGACTCCGCATCGTGGGGCGAGCAGTACTTC. This gives the protein CASSPDSASWGEQYF. The chain recombines TRBV18 with TRBJ2-7; D remains ambiguous. This CDR3 region has 15 residues. The V gene lost 2 bases and the J gene lost 6 bases, with 17 bases spanning the gap. The germline gives CDR1 KGHSH, CDR2 LQKENI.